Following are 21 T cell receptor beta chains from one sample sequenced in a study of shared clonotypes between healthy human individuals. Produced via immunoSEQ multiplex PCR; TCRdb's table is partial and in-frame only. The table has over a million clones, more than 75% seen once. Sequencing was done on a sample of memory CD4+ T cells from PBMCs. Subset reported: CD45RA-negative fraction. The origin of the receptors is a man younger than 35 in good health. Some clones in this sample may be carry-over from other donors' samples.

The chain has TRBV9 and TRBJ1-2, with D maybe TRBD1 (5 bases). V lost 4 bases and J 4 bases, leaving 14 bases between the germline ends. The CDR3 loop spans 14 amino acids. In germline, CDR1 is SGDLS, CDR2 YYNGEE. CDR3 region: CASSPLAGSYGYTF. DNA for the CDR3: TGTGCCAGCAGCCCCCTGGCAGGGAGCTATGGCTACACCTTC.

V gene TRBV5-1 combines with J gene TRBJ2-1; TRBD1 matches 8 bases. Germline CDR1 reads SGHRS; CDR2 reads YFSETQ. With 3 bases clipped from V and 5 bases from J, the junction kept 13 bases outside the gene matches. CDR3 size: 17 residues. DNA of the CDR3: TGCGCCAGCAGCTACGGGACAGGAGGACGAGGTAACAATGAGCAGTTCTTC. Translated, it gives CASSYGTGGRGNNEQFF.

V usage is TRBV6-1 and J usage is TRBJ2-5; 10 bases fit TRBD1. Germline CDR1 and CDR2: MNHNS and SASEGT. After removal of 0 bases from V and 1 base from J, the junction contained 17 bases not matched to a gene. The CDR3 contains 21 residues. Here the CDR3 DNA reads TGTGCCAGCAGTGAAGCGTGGATTTGGACAGGGGGACCCGACTCCCAAGAGACCCAGTACTTC. It specifies CASSEAWIWTGGPDSQETQYF.

The chain has TRBV5-1 and TRBJ2-4, with a possible D match to TRBD1 (5 bases). From germline, CDR1 is SGHRS and CDR2 YFSETQ. The length of the CDR3 is 11 residues. V lost 4 bases, J lost 9 bases, and 8 bases lay in between. CDR3: CASSLQGIQYF. The CDR3 DNA follows: TGCGCCAGCAGCCTCCAGGGCATTCAGTACTTC.

This clone was found a few times. Other DNA sequences in this sample translate to the same CDR3. The chain joins TRBV11-2 to TRBJ1-2; 7 bases map to TRBD1. Germline CDR1 is SGHAT and CDR2 is FQNNGV. Unmatched junction bases numbered 2, after V lost 5 bases and J lost 2 bases. The CDR3 totals 13 residues. CDR3 DNA: TGTGCCAGCAGCCGGGACAGAAACTATGGCTACACCTTC. This translates into CASSRDRNYGYTF.

The chain carries TRBV7-3 and TRBJ2-3; D gene ambiguous. CDR1 and CDR2 (germline): SGHTA, FQGTGA. The CDR3 loop spans 14 amino acids. V lost 6 bases, J lost 0 bases, and 10 bases lay in between. The CDR3 DNA is TGTGCCAGCAGTTTTTCCCCTAGCACAGATACGCAGTATTTT. Translation gives CASSFSPSTDTQYF.

The CDR3 sequence is CASSSHRGPNQPQHF. The CDR3 DNA sequence: TGTGCCAGCAGTTCCCATCGAGGCCCCAATCAGCCCCAGCATTTT. This chain joins TRBV27 and TRBJ1-5; D gene unclear. The CDR3 runs to 15 residues. The V gene lost 4 bases and the J gene lost 3 bases, with 13 bases spanning the gap. In germline, CDR1 is MNHEY, CDR2 SMNVEV (reference sequence).

The genes are TRBV7-2 and TRBJ2-3; D may correspond to TRBD1 or TRBD2 (5 bases each). V was shortened by 5 bases and J by 4 bases, with 13 bases between the two germline ends. Germline values: CDR1 SGHTA, CDR2 FQGNSA. The CDR3 extends over 14 amino acids. The CDR3 loop is CASSRDRSADTQYF. As DNA, the CDR3 is TGTGCCAGCAGCAGGGACCGAAGCGCAGATACGCAGTATTTT.

This clone was recorded only once. V gene TRBV7-3 combines with J gene TRBJ2-2; 9 nucleotides match TRBD2. Germline V gives CDR1 SGHTA, CDR2 FQGTGA. V trimming: 3 bases; J trimming: 0 bases; junction bases outside the gene matches: 8. CDR3 length: 18 amino acids. CDR3 amino acids: CASSLRRLAAANTGELFF. DNA for the CDR3: TGTGCCAGCAGCTTGCGACGACTAGCGGCAGCGAACACCGGGGAGCTGTTTTTT. Drawing the rest from reference TRBV7-3 and TRBJ2-2, the complete variable domain is GAGVSQTPSNKVTEKGKYVELRCDPISGHTALYWYRQSLGQGPEFLIYFQGTGAADDSGLPNDRFFAVRPEGSVSTLKIQRTERGDSAVYLCASSLRRLAAANTGELFFGEGSRLTVL.

J is TRBJ2-3 and V is TRBV18; tentative D call: TRBD1 (5 bases). Germline-derived CDR1 and CDR2 are KGHSH and LQKENI. V lost 1 base and J 2 bases, leaving 7 bases between the germline ends. CDR3 length: 14 residues. CDR3 nucleotides: TGTGCCAGCTCACCACAACAGGCCACAGATACGCAGTATTTT. Its translation is CASSPQQATDTQYF.

CDR3 sequence (DNA): TGTGCCAGCAGTGAAGGGGGAGGGCTTACCGGGGAGCTGTTTTTT. Translated: CASSEGGGLTGELFF. This sequence joins TRBV6-1 and TRBJ2-2; TRBD2 matches 7 bases. This CDR3 spans 15 amino acids. The V and J ends lost 1 base and 5 bases, in that order; junction bases with no gene match: 4. Germline V gene data show CDR1 as MNHNS and CDR2 as SASEGT.

Regarding this clone: A much larger clone is a single base away; this may be a read error. Other DNA sequences in this specimen translate into the identical CDR3. The genes are TRBV15 and TRBJ1-1; no definite D call. With 0 bases removed from V and 2 bases from J, the gap between germline ends came to 4 bases. Per the germline V gene, CDR1 is LNHNV and CDR2 is YYDKDF (reference sequence). The CDR3 consists of 13 residues. The CDR3 spells CATSRDPNTEAFF. In DNA form, the CDR3 reads TGTGCCACCAGCAGAGATCCAAACACTGAAGCTTTCTTT.

Note on this clone: Distinct nucleotide sequences in the sample also encode this CDR3. This rearrangement joins TRBV2 to TRBJ2-3; either TRBD1 or TRBD2 may fit D (5 bases each). Germline CDR1 and CDR2: SNHLY and FYNNEI. CDR3 size: 12 residues. Between the trimmed V and J ends, which lost 5 bases and 5 bases, there was a span of 8 bases. CDR3 protein: CASSSGGDTQYF. The CDR3 nucleotides are TGTGCCAGCAGTAGTGGGGGAGATACGCAGTATTTT.

The chain combines TRBV27 with TRBJ2-1; 9 positions agree with TRBD2. Germline V lookup: CDR1 MNHEY, CDR2 SMNVEV (reference sequence). V dropped 5 bases and J dropped 8; count of bases not matched to a gene: 13. The CDR3 spans 16 residues. The CDR3 loop reads CASSNPAAGGFDEQFF. For the CDR3, the DNA is TGTGCCAGCAGTAATCCCGCGGCGGGAGGGTTCGATGAGCAGTTCTTC.

This rearrangement joins TRBV27 to TRBJ2-3; 9 nucleotides line up with TRBD1. The V segment lost 6 bases and the J segment 9 bases; nucleotides outside the gene matches: 10. This CDR3 is 14 amino acids long. Per germline, CDR1 MNHEY and CDR2 SMNVEV (reference sequence). CDR3 residues: CASSRQGDGETQYF. CDR3 sequence (DNA): TGTGCCAGCAGCCGACAGGGGGATGGAGAAACGCAGTATTTT.

The chain couples TRBV5-1 to TRBJ2-5; the match to TRBD1 covers 9 bases. The J call could be wrong; TRBJ2-7 is a better fit for the DNA end. The germline gives CDR1 SGHRS, CDR2 YFSETQ. This CDR3 contains 17 residues. The CDR3 is CASSLGISGQGIYEQYF. The CDR3 region has the DNA TGCGCCAGCAGCTTGGGTATTTCGGGACAGGGTATCTACGAGCAGTACTTC.

The V gene is TRBV28, the J gene TRBJ1-5; the D is unclear. This CDR3 has 12 amino acids. Germline CDR1 is MDHEN and CDR2 is SYDVKM. The CDR3, as DNA: TGTATCCGGTTCTCTAGCAATCAGCCCCAGCATTTT. Translating gives CIRFSSNQPQHF.

The chain is built from TRBV5-1 and TRBJ1-1; D is unresolved. CDR1 and CDR2 from the germline V gene are SGHRS and YFSETQ. This CDR3 has 14 residues. Trimming left V 4 bases short and J 7 bases short, with 17 bases between. CDR3 amino acids: CASSPLGGSSEAFF. In DNA, the CDR3 is TGCGCCAGCAGCCCCCTGGGTGGTTCGAGTGAAGCTTTCTTT.

The V call is TRBV7-2, the J call TRBJ2-1; 14 nucleotides match TRBD2. J lost 7 bases, V lost 2 bases, and 10 bases had no gene match. The germline V gene encodes CDR1 SGHTA and CDR2 FQGNSA. The CDR3 is 18 residues long. CDR3 in DNA: TGTGCCAGCAGCTTACAAGCCGGGACTAGCGGGAGAAGGAATGAGCAGTTCTTC. It specifies CASSLQAGTSGRRNEQFF. Full variable domain (rest looked up from reference TRBV7-2 and TRBJ2-1): GAGVSQSPSNKVTEKGKDVELRCDPISGHTALYWYRQSLGQGLEFLIYFQGNSAPDKSGLPSDRFSAERTGGSVSTLTIQRTQQEDSAVYLCASSLQAGTSGRRNEQFFGPGTRLTVL.

Only one count was recorded for this clone. This sequence joins TRBV11-2 and TRBJ1-1; 10 bases match TRBD1. The germline V gene has CDR1 SGHAT and CDR2 FQNNGV. CDR3 length: 13 amino acids. The J segment lost 4 bases and the V segment lost 6 bases, leaving 2 bases of the junction unmatched. The CDR3 DNA reads as TGTGCCAGCAGGGGACAGGGGTTCACTGAAGCTTTCTTT. Its protein is CASRGQGFTEAFF.

For the CDR3, the DNA is TGTGCCAGCAGGCCTGAGCGGCCGTTTGAAAAACTGTTTTTT. Amino acid sequence: CASRPERPFEKLFF. V and J are TRBV11-2 and TRBJ1-4; D unclear. Looked up from germline, CDR1 is SGHAT and CDR2 is FQNNGV. Trimming took off 6 bases at V and 7 bases at J, with 15 bases between the two ends. This CDR3 region has 14 residues.